This record concerns one T cell receptor beta chain sequence. Antigen specificity is unknown. The CDR3 is made up of 14 amino acids. CDR1 is SGHAT, CDR2 FQDESV, per germline (reference sequence). This entry belongs to a study of T cell clusters in autoimmune cytopenias. Some 39,000 genome equivalents of blood DNA were amplified for TRB. One tube held mixed TRB-A and TRB-B primer pools for touch-down PCR. TCRdb processed the multiplex PCR reads again and assigns one entry to each CDR3 protein, with no DNA. The repertoire table contains about 6,100 distinct CDR3 sequences. General study results and limits: A dominant lymphoma-associated repertoire apparently masked the cluster-lack signature in secondary cytopenia versus chronic lymphocytic leukemia.

These data were also reused for a study on T cell repertoires in aging, cancer and after chemotherapy. That paper notes: Repeat sampling of healthy donors over several months to years showed clear clonal overlap. Compared with age-matched healthy donors, untreated hematological or solid cancer patients showed higher blood TCR clonality.

The sequencing input was peripheral blood. This clonotype originated in a human donor in good health. The rearrangement joins TRBV11-1 to TRBJ1-6; TCRdb returns TRBD1, unconfirmable since there is no DNA. The CDR3 loop is CASSHDRGLSPLHF.